This TCR beta chain was sequenced for a study of molecular identifiers for immune sequencing clone quantification. Naive CD8 T cells were sorted, and the gate applied was CD8+CD4-CCR7+CD45RA+. Study-level results: Amid around 980,000 naive cells, spiked Jurkat TCR RNA from one cell was reportedly still detectable. Under 1% of molecules in naive cells, but over 99% of effector molecules, belonged to clones above 20 RNA copies.

Preparation of the bulk TCR libraries relied on previously described methods and listed TCR primers. MiXCR, run by TCRdb on the PCR reads, gives a single entry per CDR3 protein. The table has some 590,000 distinct CDR3 sequences, over 25% seen once. This clonotype was seen many times. Its antigen is not known. The CDR3 extends over 14 amino acids. With V trimmed by 1 base and J by 4 bases, 2 bases remained unmatched. The V gene's germline CDR1 is SNHLY and CDR2 FYNNEI. Input material: naive CD8+ T cells from blood, with Jurkat cell RNA spiked in. Subset described: FACS-sorted CD8+CD4-CCR7+CD45RA+ naive T cells. The rearrangement links TRBV2 to TRBJ2-7; 9 bases fit TRBD1. The sequence was collected from a human donor in good health. Some libraries in this study had Jurkat cell RNA spiked in. The CDR3 bases are TGTGCCAGCAGTGAAGGTGGACAGGGGTACGAGCAGTACTTC. Protein: CASSEGGQGYEQYF.